These 30 T cell receptor beta chains came from one sample sequenced in a study of blood T cell repertoires in COVID-19. Sequencing used immunoSEQ multiplex PCR; TCRdb keeps in-frame clones, though not all of them. The sample includes a few hundred thousand clones, more than 75% of them seen just once. Sequencing input: peripheral blood. The receptor source for this set is a man between 60 and 70 years old with acute or convalescent COVID-19.

The V and J genes are TRBV6-7 and TRBJ2-5; D is undetermined. TRBV6-7 is marked as an open reading frame, function uncertain. V lost 6 bases, J lost 2 bases, and 16 bases lay in between. This CDR3 spans 15 amino acids. The CDR3 sequence: CASSSRPGSQETQYF. CDR3 DNA sequence: TGTGCCAGCAGCTCCCGGCCAGGTTCACAAGAGACCCAGTACTTC.

The V and J genes are TRBV27 and TRBJ1-1; no clear D gene. Germline V gene sequence: CDR1 MNHEY, CDR2 SMNVEV (reference sequence). CDR3 length equals 13 residues. V gave up 6 bases and J gave up 1 base, with 9 bases separating them. Here the CDR3 reads CASSAHGNTEAFF. In nucleotides, the CDR3 is TGTGCCAGCAGCGCTCACGGGAACACTGAAGCTTTCTTT.

This clone was seen a single time. Other DNA sequences from this sample encode an identical CDR3 as well. The chain links TRBV5-1 to TRBJ2-2; no clear D. Germline V lookup: CDR1 SGHRS, CDR2 YFSETQ. V lost 4 bases and J 5 bases, leaving 9 bases between the germline ends. The CDR3 runs to 13 residues. The CDR3 is CASSLDGTGELFF. CDR3 bases: TGCGCCAGCAGCCTGGACGGTACCGGGGAGCTGTTTTTT.

CDR3 sequence reads: CASSTIRTGGEQFF. The CDR3 DNA sequence: TGTGCCAGCAGTACAATCAGGACAGGGGGTGAGCAGTTCTTC. The V call is TRBV2, the J call TRBJ2-1; 10 nucleotides match TRBD1. The CDR3 contains 14 residues. Per the germline V gene, CDR1 is SNHLY and CDR2 is FYNNEI. Trimming removed 5 bases from V and 9 bases from J; junction bases left unmatched: 7.

This clone was counted a few times. This chain connects TRBV7-6 to TRBJ2-2; 10 nucleotides align to TRBD1. This CDR3 has 17 amino acids. The V gene end was trimmed by 5 bases and the J gene end by 0 bases; junction bases not matched to a gene: 6. CDR1 is SGHVS and CDR2 is FNYEAQ in the germline V gene. CDR3 sequence: CASSRDRGGPNTGELFF. The CDR3 DNA reads as TGTGCCAGCAGCCGGGACAGGGGTGGCCCGAACACCGGGGAGCTGTTTTTT.

Written as DNA, the CDR3 is TGTGCCAGCAGGGGGCTAAACTATGGCTACACCTTC. This gives the protein CASRGLNYGYTF. The chain carries TRBV6-5 and TRBJ1-2, with a weak D call TRBD1 (5 bases). V was trimmed by 6 bases and J by 2 bases, leaving 7 bases between them. The CDR3 has 12 residues. The V gene's germline CDR1 is MNHEY and CDR2 SVGAGI.

This chain uses TRBV5-1 with TRBJ1-5; D ambiguous. There are 17 residues in the CDR3. V was clipped by 0 bases and J by 5 bases, with 18 bases between them. Germline V lookup: CDR1 SGHRS, CDR2 YFSETQ. In nucleotides, the CDR3 is TGCGCCAGCAGCTTGGCCCTAGTCGCCATCTTCTATCAGCCCCAGCATTTT. Translating gives CASSLALVAIFYQPQHF.

The chain has TRBV5-6 and TRBJ1-2; possible D gene TRBD1, 6 bases. Germline V gene data show CDR1 as SGHDT and CDR2 as YYEEEE. There are 14 residues in the CDR3. Trimming left V 2 bases short and J 4 bases short, with 12 bases between. CDR3 sequence: CASSFVSRGYGYTF. The CDR3 region has the DNA TGTGCCAGCAGCTTTGTCTCCAGGGGCTATGGCTACACCTTC.

V gene TRBV19 combines with J gene TRBJ2-3, with D maybe TRBD2 (6 bases). The germline V gene encodes CDR1 LNHDA and CDR2 SQIVND (reference sequence). This CDR3 comprises 15 residues. Trimming left V 3 bases short and J 1 base short, with 11 bases between. The chain's CDR3 is CASSIGSGGTDTQYF. DNA of the CDR3: TGTGCCAGTAGTATCGGTAGCGGAGGCACAGATACGCAGTATTTT. Combining the CDR3 with reference TRBV19 and TRBJ2-3 gives the whole variable domain DGGITQSPKYLFRKEGQNVTLSCEQNLNHDAMYWYRQDPGQGLRLIYYSQIVNDFQKGDIAEGYSVSREKKESFPLTVTSAQKNPTAFYLCASSIGSGGTDTQYFGPGTRLTVL.

The genes are TRBV29-1 and TRBJ1-2; 8 nucleotides line up with TRBD1. The germline gives CDR1 SQVTM, CDR2 ANQGSEA. With V trimmed by 8 bases and J by 5 bases, 10 bases remained unmatched. The CDR3 sequence is 13 residues long. The CDR3 sequence is CSPSGDRLYGYTF. The DNA for the CDR3 is TGCAGCCCATCCGGGGACAGGCTTTATGGCTACACCTTC. Full variable domain (missing parts from reference TRBV29-1 and TRBJ1-2): SAVISQKPSRDICQRGTSLTIQCQVDSQVTMMFWYRQQPGQSLTLIATANQGSEATYESGFVIDKFPISRPNLTFSTLTVSNMSPEDSSIYLCSPSGDRLYGYTFGSGTRLTVV.

This clone was counted once. This rearrangement joins TRBV6-4 to TRBJ2-7; 7 nucleotides agree with TRBD1. The CDR3 loop spans 16 amino acids. Germline V gene lookup returns CDR1 MRHNA and CDR2 SNTAGT. J lost 2 bases, V lost 1 base, and 8 bases had no gene match. CDR3 coding DNA: TGTGCCAGCAGTGACTGCGGCCAGGGGGACCCCTACGAGCAGTACTTC. Translation: CASSDCGQGDPYEQYF.

V is TRBV6-5 and J is TRBJ1-2, with 7 positions matching TRBD1. The CDR3 runs to 13 residues. Germline values: CDR1 MNHEY, CDR2 SVGAGI. Trimming took 6 bases from V and 4 from J; bases not matched to a gene: 5. The CDR3 here is CASSNRGSYGYTF. DNA of the CDR3: TGTGCCAGCAGCAACAGGGGAAGCTATGGCTACACCTTC.

The gene calls are TRBV5-8 and TRBJ2-7; the match to TRBD2 covers 11 bases. The CDR3 spans 18 residues. Germline loops: CDR1 SGHTS, CDR2 YDEGEE. The V and J ends lost 2 bases and 2 bases, in that order; junction bases with no gene match: 12. The CDR3 protein is CASSFWASGGSYPYEQYF. The CDR3 DNA is TGTGCCAGCAGCTTCTGGGCTAGCGGGGGGTCATATCCCTACGAGCAGTACTTC.

The chain recombines TRBV4-1 with TRBJ2-3; no reliable D call. V was clipped by 0 bases and J by 5 bases, with 9 bases between them. Germline V gene data show CDR1 as MGHRA and CDR2 as YSYEKL. This CDR3 spans 14 amino acids. This CDR3 is CASSQDGPEDTQYF. The CDR3, as DNA: TGCGCCAGCAGCCAAGATGGGCCGGAAGATACGCAGTATTTT.

This rearrangement joins TRBV19 to TRBJ1-2, with unresolved D. V was cut by 1 base and J by 6 bases, with 18 bases left in between. Germline CDR1 LNHDA, CDR2 SQIVND (reference sequence). The CDR3 consists of 16 residues. The CDR3, as DNA: TGTGCCAGTAGTATAGTTGGGAAGGGAACGGAGGATGGCTACACCTTC. This encodes CASSIVGKGTEDGYTF.

Written as DNA, the CDR3 is TGTGCCAGCAGCTTAGGCCAGACAGCCTCGGGGGCCTACGAGCAGTACTTC. Encoded protein: CASSLGQTASGAYEQYF. V gene TRBV13 combines with J gene TRBJ2-7, with D maybe TRBD2 (6 bases). CDR1 and CDR2 (germline): PRHDT, FYEKMQ (reference sequence). The V end was cut by 0 bases, the J end by 2 bases, with 17 bases between. The CDR3 length is 17 residues.

The V and J genes are TRBV1 and TRBJ2-1; TRBD2 is the table's D call and was not checked against the DNA. TRBV1 corresponds to a pseudogene. This CDR3 comprises 15 residues. CDR3 DNA sequence: TGCACCAGCAGCCAACGTAGCGGGGCGAGGAATGAGCAGTTCTTC. This sequence encodes CTSSQRSGARNEQFF.

The chain uses TRBV2 and TRBJ2-5, with 8 positions matching TRBD1. Germline V CDR1 and CDR2: SNHLY, FYNNEI. Germline trimming cut 4 bases from V and 1 base from J; bases unmatched to any gene: 11. This CDR3 comprises 17 residues. The CDR3 DNA follows: TGTGCCAGCAGTGTAGGACAGGGTGGTAATCCCCAAGAGACCCAGTACTTC. This encodes CASSVGQGGNPQETQYF.

The chain uses TRBV28 and TRBJ1-2, with D unresolved. The germline V gene encodes CDR1 MDHEN and CDR2 SYDVKM. Trimming took 4 bases from V and 4 from J, leaving 7 bases between them. CDR3 size: 12 residues. CDR3 nucleotides: TGTGCCAGCAGTTCCCGGAGCTATGGCTACACCTTC. This encodes CASSSRSYGYTF.

This clone was seen more than once but under ten times. The chain employs TRBV28 and TRBJ1-1, with TRBD1 matching over 8 bases. V dropped 5 bases and J dropped 0; count of bases not matched to a gene: 2. Germline CDR1 MDHEN, CDR2 SYDVKM. This CDR3 has 14 residues. This CDR3 is CASSRTGLNTEAFF. In DNA, the CDR3 is TGTGCCAGCAGTCGGACAGGGTTGAACACTGAAGCTTTCTTT.

This chain links TRBV19 with TRBJ1-5; 8 bases fit TRBD1. The germline gives CDR1 LNHDA, CDR2 SQIVND (reference sequence). The V segment lost 5 bases and the J segment 4 bases; nucleotides outside the gene matches: 10. CDR3 length: 16 residues. This CDR3 reads CASSPGTGPGNQPQHF. The CDR3 DNA sequence: TGTGCCAGTAGTCCCGGGACAGGCCCAGGTAATCAGCCCCAGCATTTT. The full variable domain, in which reference TRBV19 and TRBJ1-5 provide the parts outside the CDR3, is DGGITQSPKYLFRKEGQNVTLSCEQNLNHDAMYWYRQDPGQGLRLIYYSQIVNDFQKGDIAEGYSVSREKKESFPLTVTSAQKNPTAFYLCASSPGTGPGNQPQHFGDGTRLSIL.

The gene calls are TRBV6-1 and TRBJ1-2; 11 bases map to TRBD1. CDR3 size: 15 residues. With 1 base clipped from V and 3 bases from J, the junction kept 1 base outside the gene matches. CDR1 and CDR2 (germline): MNHNS, SASEGT. The CDR3 here is CASSEGTGGYYGYTF. The CDR3 DNA is TGTGCCAGCAGTGAAGGGACAGGGGGCTACTATGGCTACACCTTC.

This clone was found a few times. This chain connects TRBV6-2 or TRBV6-3 to TRBJ1-5; TRBD1 is a possible D gene (6 bases). CDR3 length equals 18 residues. V was pared by 6 bases and J by 0 bases, with 21 bases between. Germline CDR1 is MNHEY and CDR2 is SVGEGT. This CDR3 reads CASSPIQGRGYSNQPQHF. CDR3 in DNA: TGTGCCAGCAGCCCTATACAGGGCCGAGGATATAGCAATCAGCCCCAGCATTTT.

The rearrangement links TRBV7-8 to TRBJ2-7; D gene unclear. The CDR3 extends over 14 amino acids. Trimming removed 0 bases from V and 0 bases from J, with 6 bases in between. Germline V gene sequence: CDR1 SGHVS, CDR2 FQNEAQ. The CDR3 protein is CASSLASDSYEQYF. The CDR3 DNA reads TGTGCCAGCAGCTTAGCGTCAGACTCCTACGAGCAGTACTTC.

V usage is TRBV18 and J usage is TRBJ1-3; 10 bases fit TRBD1. Germline CDR1 is KGHSH and CDR2 is LQKENI. Trimming took 3 bases from V and 4 from J; bases not matched to a gene: 6. CDR3 length equals 16 residues. The CDR3 here is CASSPGTGAAGNTIYF. The CDR3 DNA reads TGTGCCAGCTCACCGGGGACAGGGGCTGCCGGAAACACCATATATTTT.

The chain is built from TRBV11-3 and TRBJ1-5; D unclear. The germline V gene has CDR1 SGHNT and CDR2 YENEEA. The CDR3 consists of 18 residues. V was trimmed by 0 bases and J by 3 bases, leaving 18 bases between them. The CDR3 nucleotides read TGTGCCAGCAGCTTAGATACCCCCGGACTTGGACCCAATCAGCCCCAGCATTTT. It encodes CASSLDTPGLGPNQPQHF.

The genes are TRBV7-6 and TRBJ2-1, with D unresolved. V was trimmed by 5 bases and J by 0 bases, leaving 8 bases between them. This CDR3 spans 14 amino acids. Germline V gene data show CDR1 as SGHVS and CDR2 as FNYEAQ. The CDR3 region is CASSPLSSYNEQFF. CDR3 DNA sequence: TGTGCCAGCAGCCCCCTGAGCTCCTACAATGAGCAGTTCTTC.

The chain recombines TRBV20-1 with TRBJ2-7; 7 bases fit TRBD1. Trimming took 6 bases from V and 3 from J; bases not matched to a gene: 2. CDR3 length equals 11 residues. Germline values: CDR1 DFQATT, CDR2 SNEGSKA (reference sequence). CDR3 loop: CSAGTDYEQYF. CDR3 nucleotide sequence: TGCAGTGCCGGGACAGACTACGAGCAGTACTTC.

V and J are TRBV5-1 and TRBJ2-1; no clear D. The V end lost 6 bases, the J end lost 0 bases, and 16 bases lay between the germline ends. This CDR3 contains 16 residues. Germline-derived CDR1 and CDR2 are SGHRS and YFSETQ. CDR3 protein: CASTLLSPSSYNEQFF. The CDR3 coding sequence is TGCGCCAGCACCCTACTATCCCCCAGCTCCTACAATGAGCAGTTCTTC. The full variable domain, its missing parts supplied by reference TRBV5-1 and TRBJ2-1, is KAGVTQTPRYLIKTRGQQVTLSCSPISGHRSVSWYQQTPGQGLQFLFEYFSETQRNKGNFPGRFSGRQFSNSRSEMNVSTLELGDSALYLCASTLLSPSSYNEQFFGPGTRLTVL.

The V gene is TRBV5-1, the J gene TRBJ2-6; TRBD1 matches 10 bases. V was clipped by 4 bases and J by 3 bases; unmatched bases: 10. Per germline, CDR1 SGHRS and CDR2 YFSETQ. The length of the CDR3 is 18 residues. Here the CDR3 DNA reads TGCGCCAGCAGCCCCCGCGGGACAGGGGTCTTTGGGGCCAACGTCCTGACTTTC. The encoded protein is CASSPRGTGVFGANVLTF.